A single sample gave rise to the 2 T cell receptor beta chains below, sequenced in a study of tumor-infiltrating lymphocytes in primary liver carcinoma. The investigators made TCR beta cDNA from 400 to 500 ng total RNA, using a constant-region primer. Generation of the TCR beta libraries relied on three nested multiplex PCR rounds using slightly modified ARM-PCR. The opening two PCR rounds, ten to eleven cycles each, paired TRBV1-TRBV30 forward primers with a C-beta reverse primer. TCRdb used MiXCR to reprocess the multiplex PCR reads, holding one entry per CDR3 protein. The table lists approximately 310,000 distinct CDR3 sequences, roughly two thirds of them singletons. The researchers obtained blood RNA from unsorted whole blood and also extracted germline DNA. Sequenced input: peripheral blood. The receptors derive from a man in his forties with primary liver carcinoma and hepatitis B virus infection.

Concerning this clonotype itself: This CDR3 is missing its conserved last phenylalanine or tryptophan, likely due to a read error. The V call is TRBV29-1, the J call TRBJ2-3; 9 bases agree with TRBD2. CDR1 is SQVTM, CDR2 ANQGSEA, per germline. The CDR3 extends over 12 amino acids. This chain's CDR3 is CSGAGGSDTQYS. The CDR3 DNA reads as TGCAGCGGGGCGGGAGGGTCAGACACGCAGTATTCT.

This clonotype was detected only a few times. The chain combines TRBV5-1 with TRBJ2-1, with D maybe TRBD2 (6 bases). V lost 3 bases to trimming and J lost 8 bases, with 24 bases between them. Germline V lookup: CDR1 SGHRS, CDR2 YFSETQ. This CDR3 spans 17 amino acids. The CDR3 region is CASSSSRAGPGLYEQFF. CDR3 in DNA: TGCGCCAGCAGCTCATCACGGGCGGGACCAGGTTTATATGAGCAGTTCTTC.